The 5 T cell receptor beta chains below come from one sample, sequenced in a study of blood T cell repertoires in COVID-19. TCRdb's table, derived via immunoSEQ multiplex PCR, lists solely in-frame clones and lacks some. This table has 180,000 or so clones, about 86% appearing once. Sequencing was done on a sample of PBMCs or T cells enriched from blood (not recorded which). The origin of the receptors is a man aged 35-49 years who had recovered from COVID-19.

The chain has TRBV7-9 and TRBJ1-5, with a tentative D call TRBD1 (5 bases). The V gene lost 6 bases and the J gene lost 4 bases, with 19 bases spanning the gap. This CDR3 comprises 16 residues. Germline V gene lookup returns CDR1 SEHNR and CDR2 FQNEAQ (reference sequence). Here the CDR3 reads CASSPGGPGSNQPQHF. CDR3 bases: TGTGCCAGCAGTCCGGGAGGTCCAGGGTCAAATCAGCCCCAGCATTTT. Filled out from reference TRBV7-9 and TRBJ1-5, the complete variable domain reads DTGVSQNPRHKITKRGQNVTFRCDPISEHNRLYWYRQTLGQGPEFLTYFQNEAQLEKSRLLSDRFSAERPKGSFSTLEIQRTEQGDSAMYLCASSPGGPGSNQPQHFGDGTRLSIL.

The V call is TRBV19, the J call TRBJ1-6; 8 bases are shared with TRBD1. The trim removed 6 bases at V and 5 bases at J, leaving 9 bases unmatched. CDR1 and CDR2 from the germline V gene are LNHDA and SQIVND (reference sequence). This CDR3 is built from 16 residues. The CDR3 DNA reads as TGTGCCAGTAGCTCCATACCGGGACAGGATAATTCACCCCTCCACTTT. Translated, it gives CASSSIPGQDNSPLHF.

This clone was observed many times. The chain is built from TRBV29-1 and TRBJ1-2, with 8 nucleotides matching TRBD1. Unmatched junction bases numbered 0, after V lost 4 bases and J lost 2 bases. CDR1 and CDR2 (germline): SQVTM, ANQGSEA. CDR3 length: 12 residues. The CDR3 nucleotides read TGCAGCGTTGGGGACAGGAACTATGGCTACACCTTC. This translates into CSVGDRNYGYTF.

Comment on this clone: Since the CDR3 does not end with the conserved phenylalanine or tryptophan, this likely comes from a read error. Because the CDR3's place on the DNA is in doubt, the DNA is left out and the CDR3 is given as listed by TCRdb. This rearrangement joins TRBV6-2 or TRBV6-3 to TRBJ1-1; the DNA was not compared with TRBD1, the D call given in the table. The CDR3 contains 12 residues when both ends are counted. The germline gives CDR1 MNHEY, CDR2 SVGEGT. The CDR3 loop reads CASSYLGHQVLS.

The V call is TRBV28, the J call TRBJ2-2; tentative D call: TRBD2 (6 bases). Trimming stripped 11 bases from V and 3 bases from J, with 10 bases between. The V gene's germline CDR1 is MDHEN and CDR2 SYDVKM. The CDR3 runs to 12 residues. The CDR3 coding sequence is TGTGCCGTCGGGGGAGACACCGGGGAGCTGTTTTTT. This encodes CAVGGDTGELFF.